What follows are 26 T cell receptor beta chains derived from one specimen sequenced in a study of regulatory T cells in long-lasting Graves disease. The time point was: newly diagnosed GD, antithyroid drugs for less than 3 months. PBMC-derived RNA was used for the TCR library. CDR3 regions were amplified by Arm-PCR using iRepertoire HTBI primers to build TCR beta libraries. TCRdb called the multiplex PCR reads again in MiXCR, with one record for every CDR3 protein. Of 400,000 to 550,000 distinct CDR3 sequences listed, approximately 16% are singletons. These data were likewise used in another study, on T cells in Graves' hyperthyroidism and ophthalmopathy.

This specimen was peripheral blood mononuclear cells (PBMCs), taken at new diagnosis, from a patient treated with antithyroid drugs. These TCRs come from a woman aged 18-29 years with Graves disease.

The V and J genes are TRBV6-1 and TRBJ1-5; D gene uncertain. This CDR3 contains 15 residues. Germline CDR1 MNHNS, CDR2 SASEGT. Between the trimmed V and J ends, which lost 5 bases and 0 bases, there was a span of 11 bases. The CDR3 bases are TGTGCCAGCAGTACCGACACTTATAGCAATCAGCCCCAGCATTTT. Amino acid sequence: CASSTDTYSNQPQHF.

V and J are TRBV6-1 and TRBJ2-1; weak D call: TRBD2 (6 bases). Germline V gives CDR1 MNHNS, CDR2 SASEGT. The CDR3 extends over 13 amino acids. The V end was cut by 7 bases, the J end by 4 bases, with 11 bases between. The CDR3 region is CASTGTPYNEQFF. The CDR3 DNA is TGTGCCAGCACAGGGACTCCATACAATGAGCAGTTCTTC.

This chain links TRBV6-1 with TRBJ2-2; no definite D call. CDR3 length equals 12 residues. Trimming took off 9 bases at V and 4 bases at J, with 9 bases between the two ends. Germline assignment: CDR1 MNHNS and CDR2 SASEGT. CDR3 amino acids: CASQESTGELFF. The CDR3 nucleotides are TGTGCCAGTCAGGAGAGCACCGGGGAGCTGTTTTTT.

This clonotype has a count of ten or more. The rearrangement uses TRBV28 and TRBJ2-7, with TRBD2 identical over 7 bases. Trimming took 6 bases from V and 3 from J; bases not matched to a gene: 11. This CDR3 is 15 amino acids long. The V gene's germline CDR1 is MDHEN and CDR2 SYDVKM. In nucleotides, the CDR3 is TGTGCCAGCAGCCGACCCCCTGCGGGAGTCTACGAGCAGTACTTC. It codes for CASSRPPAGVYEQYF.

This clonotype came up many times. The chain links TRBV5-8 to TRBJ1-5; no clear D gene. Germline V lookup: CDR1 SGHTS, CDR2 YDEGEE. The CDR3 runs to 17 residues. The V and J ends lost 1 base and 3 bases respectively, with 17 bases between them. The CDR3 coding sequence is TGTGCCAGCAGCTTGACAGCTGCTAGTTCTTACAATCAGCCCCAGCATTTT. Its translation is CASSLTAASSYNQPQHF. Based on the CDR3 plus reference TRBV5-8 and TRBJ1-5, the full variable domain is EAGVTQSPTHLIKTRGQQATLRCSPISGHTSVYWYQQALGLGLQFLLWYDEGEERNRGNFPPRFSGRQFPNYSSELNVNALELEDSALYLCASSLTAASSYNQPQHFGDGTRLSIL.

This clonotype has a count of ten or more. The chain's CDR3 is CASSPQGRVRTDTQYF. Here the CDR3 DNA reads TGTGCCAGCAGTCCACAGGGAAGGGTTCGCACAGATACGCAGTATTTT. The V and J genes are TRBV28 and TRBJ2-3; the D gene is possibly TRBD1 (6 bases). The V gene lost 5 bases and the J gene lost 1 base, with 16 bases spanning the gap. Germline V lookup: CDR1 MDHEN, CDR2 SYDVKM. The length of the CDR3 is 16 residues.

This clonotype was found many times. This chain links TRBV7-2 with TRBJ1-1; D is undetermined. V was trimmed by 2 bases and J by 2 bases, leaving 9 bases between them. CDR3 length equals 14 residues. Germline V lookup: CDR1 SGHTA, CDR2 FQGNSA. This chain's CDR3 is CASSLPPSNTEAFF. The CDR3 bases are TGTGCCAGCAGCTTACCCCCCAGCAACACTGAAGCTTTCTTT. Drawing the rest from reference TRBV7-2 and TRBJ1-1, the complete variable domain is GAGVSQSPSNKVTEKGKDVELRCDPISGHTALYWYRQSLGQGLEFLIYFQGNSAPDKSGLPSDRFSAERTGGSVSTLTIQRTQQEDSAVYLCASSLPPSNTEAFFGQGTRLTVV.

This clonotype was observed many times. V usage is TRBV28 and J usage is TRBJ1-1, with TRBD1 matching 9 bases. This CDR3 has 16 amino acids. Germline V lookup: CDR1 MDHEN, CDR2 SYDVKM. V shed 5 bases, J shed 8 bases, and the junction held 15 bases outside the gene matches. CDR3: CASSHRQGVGLREAFF. CDR3 DNA sequence: TGTGCCAGCAGTCATCGACAGGGGGTCGGCCTTAGGGAAGCTTTCTTT.

This clonotype was seen a few times. The V call is TRBV24-1, the J call TRBJ2-5; maybe TRBD1 (6 bases). The CDR3 has 15 residues. Per germline, CDR1 KGHDR and CDR2 SFDVKD. V lost 4 bases to trimming and J lost 2 bases, with 13 bases between them. The CDR3 here is CATSDPTRGQETQYF. For the CDR3, the DNA is TGTGCCACCAGTGACCCCACTAGGGGGCAAGAGACCCAGTACTTC.

This chain uses TRBV5-8 with TRBJ1-2; unclear D gene. Germline loops: CDR1 SGHTS, CDR2 YDEGEE. The ends were cut back, 4 bases at V and 5 bases at J, with 12 bases in the middle. CDR3 length: 13 residues. The CDR3 is CASSVGSVYGYTF. The CDR3 DNA follows: TGTGCCAGCAGCGTGGGGTCGGTTTATGGCTACACCTTC.

This clonotype was seen ten or more times. The rearrangement links TRBV3-1 to TRBJ2-1; TRBD2 matches at 9 bases. Trimming removed 2 bases from V and 2 bases from J; junction bases left unmatched: 1. CDR1 LGHDT and CDR2 YNNKEL come from the germline V gene (reference sequence). The CDR3 runs 15 residues. The CDR3 region is CASSQRTSAYNEQFF. The CDR3 DNA sequence: TGTGCCAGCAGCCAAAGGACTAGCGCCTACAATGAGCAGTTCTTC.

The J gene is TRBJ2-1, the V gene TRBV7-2, with 7 bases lining up with TRBD1. CDR3 length: 14 amino acids. Germline loops: CDR1 SGHTA, CDR2 FQGNSA. Trimming took 5 bases from V and 9 from J; bases not matched to a gene: 10. CDR3 loop: CASSESQGVVEQFF. The CDR3 nucleotides read TGTGCCAGCAGCGAATCGCAGGGGGTAGTTGAGCAGTTCTTC.

This clonotype was counted ten times or more. The J gene is TRBJ2-3, the V gene TRBV5-5; D might be TRBD1 (5 bases). Looked up from germline, CDR1 is SGHKS and CDR2 is YYEKEE (reference sequence). The CDR3 has 16 residues. V lost 0 bases, J lost 2 bases, and 13 bases lay in between. The CDR3 region is CASSLVGAAFTDTQYF. The CDR3 DNA is TGTGCCAGCAGCTTGGTTGGGGCAGCTTTCACAGATACGCAGTATTTT.

Many counts were recorded for this clonotype. This chain uses TRBV3-1 with TRBJ2-7, with D possibly being TRBD1 (6 bases). The CDR3 has 12 amino acids. CDR1 is LGHDT, CDR2 YNNKEL, per germline (reference sequence). V was shortened by 4 bases and J by 7 bases, with 11 bases between the two germline ends. CDR3 in DNA: TGTGCCAGCAGCCCTTCTCAGGGGGAGCAGTACTTC. Translated: CASSPSQGEQYF.

This clonotype was counted ten times or more. This chain joins TRBV28 and TRBJ1-5, with 7 bases lining up with TRBD1. After removal of 5 bases from V and 6 bases from J, the junction contained 10 bases not matched to a gene. The CDR3 contains 15 residues. From germline, CDR1 is MDHEN and CDR2 SYDVKM. The CDR3 region has the DNA TGTGCCAGCAGTACCACCGGGACAGTAGGTCAGCCCCAGCATTTT. Translating gives CASSTTGTVGQPQHF.

Ten or more counts support this clonotype. This chain links TRBV24-1 with TRBJ2-3, with a weak D call TRBD1 (5 bases). CDR3 length: 14 residues. Trimming left V 8 bases short and J 2 bases short, with 13 bases between. The germline V gene encodes CDR1 KGHDR and CDR2 SFDVKD. CDR3 region: CATKGRALTDTQYF. CDR3 sequence (DNA): TGTGCCACCAAGGGCAGGGCCCTCACAGATACGCAGTATTTT.

This clonotype was picked up a small number of times. V gene TRBV6-2 or TRBV6-3 combines with J gene TRBJ1-5, with 10 bases fitting TRBD1. Per germline, CDR1 MNHEY and CDR2 SVGEGT. Trimming at V came to 10 bases and at J to 4 bases, leaving 13 bases not matched to a gene. This CDR3 has 16 amino acids. The CDR3 here is CATDNLGTGVNQPQHF. CDR3 nucleotides: TGTGCCACCGACAACCTCGGGACAGGGGTTAATCAGCCCCAGCATTTT.

This clonotype has a count of ten or more. The chain couples TRBV28 to TRBJ2-1; 9 bases map to TRBD2. The CDR3 spans 19 residues. The J segment lost 1 base and the V segment lost 1 base, leaving 11 bases of the junction unmatched. The germline gives CDR1 MDHEN, CDR2 SYDVKM. The CDR3 DNA is TGTGCCAGCAGTTTATTAGGGGTGCGGGAGGGGGTGTCCTACAATGAGCAGTTCTTC. It translates to CASSLLGVREGVSYNEQFF.

This clonotype was recorded many times. The chain uses TRBV18 and TRBJ2-7, with D hard to call. V lost 0 bases, J lost 2 bases, and 8 bases lay in between. There are 14 residues in the CDR3. Germline CDR1 reads KGHSH; CDR2 reads LQKENI. CDR3 nucleotide sequence: TGTGCCAGCTCACCACCGGACGGAGCCTACGAGCAGTACTTC. Protein: CASSPPDGAYEQYF.

This clonotype was seen many times. J is TRBJ1-1 and V is TRBV2; D gene unclear. Germline V CDR1 and CDR2: SNHLY, FYNNEI. There are 13 residues in the CDR3. V was pared by 2 bases and J by 5 bases, with 9 bases between. The CDR3 reads CASSEQRSTEAFF. CDR3 sequence (DNA): TGTGCCAGCAGTGAACAGAGGAGTACTGAAGCTTTCTTT.

The J gene is TRBJ1-1, the V gene TRBV30, with D perhaps matching TRBD1 (5 bases). V dropped 2 bases and J dropped 8 bases, with 12 bases sitting between them. CDR1 GTSNPN and CDR2 SVGIG come from the germline V gene (reference sequence). The CDR3 contains 12 residues. The CDR3 sequence is CAWSTQAAEAFF. The CDR3 region has the DNA TGTGCCTGGAGTACACAGGCGGCGGAAGCTTTCTTT.

This clonotype appeared a few times. The genes are TRBV7-3 and TRBJ2-2; D is ambiguous. CDR3 length equals 15 residues. The germline V gene encodes CDR1 SGHTA and CDR2 FQGTGA. With 1 base removed from V and 1 base from J, the gap between germline ends came to 7 bases. The DNA of the CDR3 is TGTGCCAGCAGCTTAAGGGCAGAGAACACCGGGGAGCTGTTTTTT. This gives the protein CASSLRAENTGELFF.

This clonotype was picked up one time. A far larger clone lies a single base away; this is likely a read error. J is TRBJ1-1 and V is TRBV6-4; D might be TRBD1 (5 bases). The CDR3 length is 18 residues. CDR1 is MRHNA and CDR2 is SNTAGT in the germline V gene. The CDR3 loop is CASTGGVSGTVFTDTRYF. The CDR3 coding sequence is TGTGCCAGCACGGGAGGGGTGAGCGGGACGGTCTTCACAGATACGCGGTATTTT.

The table lists this clonotype with a few counts. The chain has TRBV30 and TRBJ1-1; D remains unclear. The V end was cut by 1 base, the J end by 6 bases, with 18 bases between. The CDR3 has 15 amino acids. CDR1 GTSNPN and CDR2 SVGIG come from the germline V gene (reference sequence). CDR3: CAWSGERLGRAEAFF. DNA of the CDR3: TGTGCCTGGAGTGGTGAAAGGCTAGGACGGGCTGAAGCTTTCTTT.

In this sample, this clonotype turned up a few times. Its ends do not fully match the called genes, so a read error is possible. The chain joins TRBV5-1 to TRBJ2-7, with a weak D call TRBD1 (5 bases). In germline, CDR1 is SGHRS, CDR2 YFSETQ. The CDR3 has 15 amino acids. For the CDR3, the DNA is TGCGCCAGCAGACCTTCCCAGGGAATATCCTACGGGCAGTACTTC. It translates to CASRPSQGISYGQYF.

This clonotype has just a few counts. This chain links TRBV28 with TRBJ2-7; TRBD1 aligns across 8 bases. The ends lost 2 bases at V and 5 bases at J; junction bases unmatched: 8. The CDR3 is 15 amino acids. Germline CDR1 is MDHEN and CDR2 is SYDVKM. The CDR3 DNA is TGTGCCAGCAGTTTAAGGACAGGGTTTTTAAACGAGCAGTACTTC. This sequence encodes CASSLRTGFLNEQYF.